One and the same sample provided the 23 T cell receptor beta chains below, sequenced in a study of tumor and adjacent non-tumor tissue in lung cancer. The library came from three nested PCR rounds adapted from ARM-PCR protocols. One entry per CDR3 protein results from TCRdb running MiXCR on the multiplex PCR reads. The sample has about 120,000 distinct CDR3 sequences; 66% are singletons. RNA was extracted from bulk tissue without any cell sorting. The sample consisted of lung tumor tissue. The receptors here all came from a man aged 25-40 years with non-small cell lung cancer.

Comment on this clonotype: A much larger clone lies one base from this, so it may be a read error. The CDR3 region has the DNA TGCGCCAGCAGCCTAGATCAAGGGCAGGGCGGGATCGAGCAGTACTTC. It codes for CASSLDQGQGGIEQYF. The rearrangement joins TRBV4-1 to TRBJ2-7; D may be TRBD2 (6 bases). Deletions cut 4 bases from V and 6 bases from J, with 22 bases between. Germline V CDR1 and CDR2: MGHRA, YSYEKL. The CDR3 is 16 amino acids.

As concerns this clonotype: The junction departs from germline at one end; a sequencing error may be responsible. The chain is built from TRBV4-1 and TRBJ2-7, with D possibly being TRBD1 (8 bases). There are 17 residues in the CDR3. CDR1 is MGHRA and CDR2 is YSYEKL in the germline V gene. CDR3 protein: CACSPLYWTGRVYEQYF. In DNA form, the CDR3 reads TGCGCCTGCAGCCCTTTATACTGGACAGGGAGGGTCTACGAGCAGTACTTC.

Details on this clonotype: This sequence may be a read error, since a much larger clone differs from it by one base. The J gene is TRBJ2-1, the V gene TRBV20-1, with a possible D match to TRBD2 (6 bases). CDR1 DFQATT and CDR2 SNEGSKA come from the germline V gene (reference sequence). The CDR3 has 13 residues. V gave up 3 bases and J gave up 9 bases, with 15 bases separating them. CDR3 sequence (DNA): TGCAGTGCTAGCAGCATGACCGGGGGTGAGCAGTTCTTC. This translates into CSASSMTGGEQFF.

Remarks on this clonotype: A clone one base away is much larger, so this may be a read error. This chain joins TRBV6-5 and TRBJ2-7; D perhaps matches TRBD1 (6 bases). This CDR3 is 14 amino acids long. V lost 7 bases to trimming and J lost 5 bases, with 18 bases between them. Germline CDR1 and CDR2: MNHEY and SVGAGI. Here the CDR3 DNA reads TGTGCCAGCACCCCCGGACAGCGCGCCCACGAGCAGTACTTC. This gives the protein CASTPGQRAHEQYF.

V gene TRBV14 combines with J gene TRBJ2-1, with 11 bases aligning to TRBD2. J was trimmed by 5 bases and V by 1 base; bases with no gene match: 10. Germline-derived CDR1 and CDR2 are SGHDN and FVKESK. The CDR3 runs to 18 residues. The CDR3 is CASSQVLPTSGRNNEQFF. The CDR3 DNA sequence: TGTGCCAGCAGCCAAGTTCTCCCTACTAGCGGGAGAAACAATGAGCAGTTCTTC.

The rearrangement uses TRBV2 and TRBJ2-5; the D gene is possibly TRBD1 (6 bases). The V end was cut by 8 bases, the J end by 5 bases, with 21 bases between. CDR1 and CDR2 from the germline V gene are SNHLY and FYNNEI. CDR3 length: 15 amino acids. For the CDR3, the DNA is TGTGCCAGCGGGGGTGTGACAGGCCATAGGGAGACCCAGTACTTC. The encoded protein is CASGGVTGHRETQYF.

Concerning this clonotype: A junction end diverges from the germline sequence, so it may reflect a read error. The chain carries TRBV4-2 and TRBJ2-5; D may match TRBD1 or TRBD2 (6 bases each). The CDR3 spans 15 residues. Germline V lookup: CDR1 LGHNA, CDR2 YNFKEQ. The CDR3 DNA sequence: TGTGCCAGCAGCCAAGCTGGGGGGCTGGGAGAGACCCACTACTTT. This sequence encodes CASSQAGGLGETHYF.

The chain couples TRBV7-8 to TRBJ2-5; 9 bases map to TRBD1. The germline V gene encodes CDR1 SGHVS and CDR2 FQNEAQ. This CDR3 is built from 16 residues. Trimming at V came to 4 bases and at J to 5 bases, leaving 11 bases not matched to a gene. The CDR3 nucleotides are TGTGCCAGCAGCTCAGGGACAGGGAGAGCCAGGGAGACCCAGTACTTC. This codes for CASSSGTGRARETQYF.

The chain employs TRBV4-1 and TRBJ2-7; TRBD1 agrees at 7 bases. J was trimmed by 4 bases and V by 0 bases; bases with no gene match: 3. Germline V CDR1 and CDR2: MGHRA, YSYEKL. CDR3 size: 14 residues. CDR3 nucleotide sequence: TGCGCCAGCAGCCAAGATGACAGGGTATACGAGCAGTACTTC. Protein: CASSQDDRVYEQYF.

As for this clonotype: A read error may produce the germline difference seen at one junction end. The genes are TRBV20-1 and TRBJ2-1; 9 positions match TRBD2. This CDR3 has 14 amino acids. Germline V CDR1 and CDR2: DFQATT, SNEGSKA (reference sequence). DNA for the CDR3: TGCAATGCTAGAGGGCGGGAGGGAGGCAACGAGCAGTTCTTC. Translated, it gives CNARGREGGNEQFF.

Remarks on this clonotype: A much more abundant neighbour one base away suggests this may be a read error. The conserved final phenylalanine or tryptophan is absent from the CDR3, which likely points to a read error. The CDR3 sequence is CSVRKPQGYEQYL. CDR3 in DNA: TGCAGCGTTAGAAAACCACAGGGATACGAGCAGTACCTC. The chain joins TRBV29-1 to TRBJ2-7, with a tentative D call TRBD1 (6 bases). CDR1 is SQVTM, CDR2 ANQGSEA, per germline. This CDR3 has 13 residues. V was trimmed by 5 bases and J by 4 bases, leaving 15 bases between them.

A word on this clonotype: No conserved phenylalanine or tryptophan ends this CDR3, so it is likely a read error. The J gene is TRBJ2-3, the V gene TRBV28; 9 nucleotides line up with TRBD2. The germline CDR1 and CDR2 sequences are MDHEN and SYDVKM. The CDR3 length is 16 residues. The CDR3 protein is CANSLTVAGGGPGQYI. In nucleotides, the CDR3 is TGTGCCAACAGTTTAACCGTCGCGGGAGGGGGGCCAGGGCAGTATATT.

With respect to this clonotype: Germline and junction disagree at one end, which may indicate a read error. This chain uses TRBV7-9 with TRBJ2-5; maybe TRBD2 (7 bases). Germline assignment: CDR1 SEHNR and CDR2 FQNEAQ (reference sequence). This CDR3 spans 15 amino acids. The CDR3 region has the DNA TGTGCCAGCAGCGCGGGGGCCTTGGGGCAAGAGGCCCAGTACTTC. This translates into CASSAGALGQEAQYF.

As regards this clonotype: A junction end diverges from the germline sequence, so it may reflect a read error. This sequence joins TRBV7-2 and TRBJ1-2; D may be TRBD1 (5 bases). From germline, CDR1 is SGHTA and CDR2 FQGNSA. The CDR3 spans 14 residues. The CDR3 sequence is CASILVSQDHGYTF. The CDR3 DNA is TGTGCCAGCATCTTAGTCTCACAGGATCATGGCTACACCTTC.

This clonotype has only one observation. The junction departs from the called germline gene at one end, perhaps through a read error. V is TRBV5-5 and J is TRBJ2-3; D gene ambiguous. This CDR3 region has 17 residues. Germline V gene data show CDR1 as SGHKS and CDR2 as YYEKEE (reference sequence). CDR3 sequence reads: CASSLTAPSFSRDTHYF. The CDR3 DNA reads as TGTGCCAGCAGCTTGACTGCCCCCTCCTTTAGCAGAGATACGCATTATTTT.

Remarks on this clonotype: This could be a read error, since a much larger clone is one nucleotide away. The chain has TRBV4-1 and TRBJ2-4, with D perhaps given as TRBD1 or TRBD2 (5 bases each). This CDR3 is 17 amino acids long. Germline values: CDR1 MGHRA, CDR2 YSYEKL. The CDR3: CARSQVGARGSKNIQYF. The CDR3 DNA follows: TGCGCCAGAAGCCAAGTAGGGGCGAGGGGATCCAAAAACATTCAGTACTTC.

Notes on this clonotype: Since a much larger clone is just one base distant, this may be a read error. The V call is TRBV11-2, the J call TRBJ1-1; unclear D gene. Germline-derived CDR1 and CDR2 are SGHAT and FQNNGV. The CDR3 sequence is 15 residues long. CDR3 protein: CASSFSHTVSTETFF. The CDR3 coding sequence is TGTGCCAGCAGCTTTTCGCATACAGTGAGCACTGAAACTTTCTTT.

In DNA, the CDR3 is TGCAGTGCTAGAGGTAGAGGAGCGGGAGGATGGAATACGCAGTATTTT. Its translation is CSARGRGAGGWNTQYF. This rearrangement joins TRBV20-1 to TRBJ2-3, with TRBD2 matching 9 bases. After removal of 1 base from V and 7 bases from J, the junction contained 12 bases not matched to a gene. Per the germline V gene, CDR1 is DFQATT and CDR2 is SNEGSKA (reference sequence). The CDR3 is 16 amino acids.

Points on this clonotype: This sequence may be a read error, since a much larger clone differs from it by one base. This chain uses TRBV20-1 with TRBJ1-5; tentatively, D is TRBD1 (6 bases). The germline gives CDR1 DFQATT, CDR2 SNEGSKA (reference sequence). The CDR3 totals 15 residues. Trimming took 7 bases from V and 5 from J, leaving 21 bases between them. The CDR3 DNA sequence: TGCAGTGATTCGCGAGGGGGGGCAGGGGATCAGCCCCAGCATTTT. This translates into CSDSRGGAGDQPQHF.

Regarding this clonotype: Possible read error: a much larger clone is one base away. This rearrangement joins TRBV12-3 or TRBV12-4 to TRBJ2-3; tentative D call: TRBD2 (6 bases). CDR3 length equals 16 residues. The ends were cut back, 8 bases at V and 3 bases at J, with 21 bases in the middle. The CDR3 coding sequence is TGTGCCAGCGGCCCCGGACGGGCGGCGGGAACAGATACGCAGTATTTT. Amino acids: CASGPGRAAGTDTQYF.

Details on this clonotype: A junction end diverges from the germline sequence, so it may reflect a read error. This rearrangement joins TRBV6-5 to TRBJ2-1; 11 bases map to TRBD2. CDR1 is MNHEY, CDR2 SVGAGI, per germline. The CDR3 is made up of 13 amino acids. The CDR3 region has the DNA TGTGCCAGCAGCGACACTAGCGGGAGTGAGTGGTTATTC. Protein: CASSDTSGSEWLF.

A single count supports this clonotype. With a much larger clone just one base away, this may be a read error. The chain uses TRBV20-1 and TRBJ2-6; 8 nucleotides agree with TRBD1. The CDR3 is made up of 15 amino acids. V lost 7 bases and J lost 1; bases outside the gene matches: 6. Per the germline V gene, CDR1 is DFQATT and CDR2 is SNEGSKA (reference sequence). CDR3 residues: CSVLDRGSGANVLTF. The CDR3 DNA follows: TGCAGTGTCCTTGACAGGGGATCTGGGGCCAACGTCCTGACTTTC.

This clonotype has a count of ten or more. V gene TRBV20-1 combines with J gene TRBJ2-6; D is unclear. Trimming removed 6 bases at V and 0 bases at J, with 9 bases between. The CDR3 extends over 14 amino acids. Per the germline V gene, CDR1 is DFQATT and CDR2 is SNEGSKA (reference sequence). CDR3 residues: CSAPYSSGANVLTF. For the CDR3, the DNA is TGCAGTGCCCCTTACAGCTCTGGGGCCAACGTCCTGACTTTC.